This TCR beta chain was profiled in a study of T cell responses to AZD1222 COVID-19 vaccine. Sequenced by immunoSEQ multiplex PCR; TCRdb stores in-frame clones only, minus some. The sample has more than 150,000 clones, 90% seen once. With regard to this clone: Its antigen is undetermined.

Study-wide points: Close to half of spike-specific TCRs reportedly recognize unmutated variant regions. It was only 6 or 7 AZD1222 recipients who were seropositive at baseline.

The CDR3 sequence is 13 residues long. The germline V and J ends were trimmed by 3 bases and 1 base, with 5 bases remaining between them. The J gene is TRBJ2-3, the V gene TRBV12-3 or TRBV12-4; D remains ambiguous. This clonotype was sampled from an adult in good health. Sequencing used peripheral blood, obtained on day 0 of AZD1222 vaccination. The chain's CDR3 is CASSFGGTDTQYF. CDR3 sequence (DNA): TGTGCCAGCAGTTTTGGAGGCACAGATACGCAGTATTTT.